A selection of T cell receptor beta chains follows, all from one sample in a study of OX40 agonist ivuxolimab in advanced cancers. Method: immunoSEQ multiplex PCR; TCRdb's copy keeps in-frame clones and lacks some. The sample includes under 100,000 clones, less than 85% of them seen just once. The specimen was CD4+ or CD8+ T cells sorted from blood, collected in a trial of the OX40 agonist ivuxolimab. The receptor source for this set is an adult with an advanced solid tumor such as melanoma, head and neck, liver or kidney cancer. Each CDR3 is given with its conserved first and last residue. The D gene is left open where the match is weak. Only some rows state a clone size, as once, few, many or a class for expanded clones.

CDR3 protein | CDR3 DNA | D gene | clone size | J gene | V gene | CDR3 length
CASTWISADQGYTF | TGCGCCAGTACTTGGATCTCCGCAGATCAGGGCTACACCTTC | - | - | TRBJ1-2 | TRBV5-1 | 14
CATLPRDNTGELFF | TGTGCCACCCTCCCCAGGGATAACACCGGGGAGCTGTTTTTT | - | once | TRBJ2-2 | TRBV27 | 14
CASSPSTGSHYGYTF | TGTGCCAGCAGCCCCTCGACAGGGTCGCACTATGGCTACACCTTC | TRBD1 | - | TRBJ1-2 | TRBV9 | 15
CASSPKGGGNTGELFF | TGTGCCAGCTCACCAAAGGGAGGAGGGAACACCGGGGAGCTGTTTTTT | - | - | TRBJ2-2 | TRBV18 | 16
CASSPVGGRGNTEAFF | TGTGCCAGCAGCCCAGTCGGGGGGCGTGGGAACACTGAAGCTTTCTTT | - | - | TRBJ1-1 | TRBV5-6 | 16
CASSQGQGAYEQYF | TGTGCCAGCAGCCAGGGACAGGGAGCCTACGAGCAGTACTTC | TRBD1 | - | TRBJ2-7 | TRBV5-4 | 14
CASRPSGSREQFF | TGTGCCTCACGGCCTAGCGGGAGTCGTGAGCAGTTCTTC | TRBD2 | - | TRBJ2-1 | TRBV6-5 | 13
CASSFASDYQETQYF | TGTGCCAGCAGCTTTGCCTCGGATTACCAAGAGACCCAGTACTTC | - | - | TRBJ2-5 | TRBV12-1 | 15
CASSLKSGQDGGKAYEQYF | TGTGCCAGCAGCTTAAAATCTGGTCAGGACGGAGGAAAAGCCTACGAGCAGTACTTC | - | - | TRBJ2-7 | TRBV7-9 | 19
CASSPLGGADGYTF | TGTGCCAGCTCACCACTTGGGGGCGCAGATGGCTACACCTTC | - | - | TRBJ1-2 | TRBV18 | 14
CASSNLPTGAGEKLFF | TGTGCCAGCAGCAACCTCCCCACAGGGGCCGGAGAAAAACTGTTTTTT | TRBD1 | - | TRBJ1-4 | TRBV11-1 | 16
CASSRQGGGRSGEQYF | TGTGCCAGCAGCCGTCAAGGGGGCGGGAGGTCGGGAGAGCAGTACTTC | - | - | TRBJ2-7 | TRBV5-6 | 16
CASTIQGGNEQYF | TGTGCCAGCACGATACAGGGAGGAAACGAGCAGTACTTC | - | - | TRBJ2-7 | TRBV6-5 | 13